The 32 T cell receptor beta chains given below trace back to one sample, sequenced in a study of T-cell reconstitution after alpha-beta-depleted transplantation in children. The TCRbeta library incorporated unique molecular identifiers. TCRdb redid the calling of the PCR reads with MiXCR, one entry per CDR3 protein. The sample carries hundreds of thousands of distinct CDR3 sequences, 9.5% to 10% recorded once. The input for sequencing was PBMCs from the stem cell graft donor, taken from the stem cell graft. These receptor sequences come from a human donor who donated a stem cell graft to a child with SCID.

The chain is built from TRBV10-3 and TRBJ2-3; possibly TRBD2 for D (5 bases). This CDR3 is built from 14 residues. The germline V gene has CDR1 ENHRY and CDR2 SYGVKD. Trimming removed 8 bases at V and 0 bases at J, with 12 bases between. The CDR3 loop is CAIRRVSSTDTQYF. The CDR3 region has the DNA TGTGCCATCCGGCGGGTCTCTAGCACAGATACGCAGTATTTT.

In its sample, this clonotype was seen a few times. The rearrangement joins TRBV12-3 or TRBV12-4 to TRBJ2-4; 9 positions agree with TRBD1. After removal of 4 bases from V and 13 bases from J, the junction contained 8 bases not matched to a gene. CDR3 size: 13 residues. CDR3 loop: CASSSHTGQGQYF. As DNA, the CDR3 is TGTGCCAGCAGTTCGCACACCGGACAGGGGCAGTACTTC.

This clonotype showed up just a few times. The rearrangement uses TRBV3-1 and TRBJ1-5; 7 bases fit TRBD1. With 4 bases clipped from V and 3 bases from J, the junction kept 18 bases outside the gene matches. The CDR3 has 19 residues. CDR1 is LGHDT and CDR2 is YNNKEL in the germline V gene (reference sequence). CDR3 nucleotide sequence: TGTGCCAGCAGCCGCTGGGACAGCGTACAGGGCCTGGACAATCAGCCCCAGCATTTT. Protein sequence: CASSRWDSVQGLDNQPQHF.

J is TRBJ2-7 and V is TRBV6-6; D is ambiguous. The CDR3 covers 13 residues. V was pared by 4 bases and J by 6 bases, with 13 bases between. Per the germline V gene, CDR1 is MNHNY and CDR2 is SVGAGI (reference sequence). The CDR3 spells CASSSARSVEQYF. The CDR3 DNA is TGTGCCAGCAGTTCTGCAAGGTCGGTCGAGCAGTACTTC.

The CDR3 bases are TGCAGTGCTAGTTGGAGACAGGGGGGCACAGATACGCAGTATTTT. Encoded protein: CSASWRQGGTDTQYF. The chain is built from TRBV20-1 and TRBJ2-3; 9 positions match TRBD1. The CDR3 runs to 15 residues. Trimming cost V 3 bases and J 1 base; bases outside gene matches: 5. From germline, CDR1 is DFQATT and CDR2 SNEGSKA (reference sequence).

This clonotype has ten or more counts. The V gene is TRBV6-5, the J gene TRBJ2-1; 7 positions agree with TRBD2. CDR3 length equals 16 residues. J lost 0 bases, V lost 8 bases, and 10 bases had no gene match. Germline CDR1 MNHEY, CDR2 SVGAGI. Here the CDR3 DNA reads TGTGCCAGCTTCGCTAGCGGAGGAATCTCCTACAATGAGCAGTTCTTC. This translates into CASFASGGISYNEQFF.

This clonotype was detected many times. The V and J genes are TRBV10-3 and TRBJ1-1; 10 bases are shared with TRBD1. CDR1 and CDR2 from the germline V gene are ENHRY and SYGVKD. The CDR3 is 16 amino acids. J gave up 1 base and V 3 bases, and 5 bases lay outside the gene matches. DNA of the CDR3: TGTGCCATCAGTGAAGACAGGGGGCTGGCGAACACTGAAGCTTTCTTT. Residues: CAISEDRGLANTEAFF.

This clonotype was observed a handful of times. V and J are TRBV6-1 and TRBJ2-7; D gene uncertain. The CDR3 has 14 amino acids. Trimming removed 5 bases from V and 3 bases from J, with 14 bases in between. Looked up from germline, CDR1 is MNHNS and CDR2 is SASEGT. The CDR3 nucleotides are TGTGCCAGCAGTCGAACACTACTTGACTACGAGCAGTACTTC. Protein: CASSRTLLDYEQYF.

The sample holds a few counts of this clonotype. The chain links TRBV6-1 to TRBJ1-6; D is undetermined. Germline V gives CDR1 MNHNS, CDR2 SASEGT. Trimming removed 7 bases from V and 0 bases from J, with 7 bases in between. The CDR3 has 14 residues. The chain's CDR3 is CASNALSYNSPLHF. The CDR3 DNA follows: TGTGCCAGCAACGCCCTCTCCTATAATTCACCCCTCCACTTT.

This clonotype was counted ten times or more. The V gene is TRBV6-1, the J gene TRBJ1-4; 10 nucleotides match TRBD1. Germline CDR1 MNHNS, CDR2 SASEGT. The CDR3 loop spans 14 amino acids. V lost 4 bases, J lost 10 bases, and 6 bases stayed unmatched. The CDR3 here is CASSAGTGVRKLFF. The CDR3, as DNA: TGTGCCAGCAGTGCCGGGACAGGGGTCCGAAAACTGTTTTTT.

This rearrangement joins TRBV9 to TRBJ1-2; a weak D match, TRBD1 (5 bases). Trimming shortened V by 4 bases and J by 8 bases, and 15 bases separated the two germline ends. The CDR3 loop spans 13 amino acids. Germline CDR1 and CDR2: SGDLS and YYNGEE. The CDR3 DNA sequence: TGTGCCAGCAGCACTAGACAGCAACGGGGCTACACCTTC. Protein: CASSTRQQRGYTF.

In this sample, this clonotype turned up a few times. The V gene is TRBV20-1, the J gene TRBJ1-5; D is undetermined. This CDR3 spans 16 amino acids. Trimming took 0 bases from V and 3 from J, leaving 15 bases between them. CDR1 is DFQATT, CDR2 SNEGSKA, per germline (reference sequence). CDR3 protein: CSARDRFGQNNQPQHF. Written as DNA, the CDR3 is TGCAGTGCTAGAGATCGATTCGGTCAGAACAATCAGCCCCAGCATTTT.

This chain links TRBV25-1 with TRBJ2-3; 8 bases map to TRBD2. The V segment lost 1 base and the J segment 4 bases; nucleotides outside the gene matches: 7. CDR3 length: 16 amino acids. Looked up from germline, CDR1 is MGHDK and CDR2 is SYGVNS. The CDR3, as DNA: TGTGCCAGCAGTGAATCGACTAGCGTGTTTTCAGATACGCAGTATTTT. This sequence encodes CASSESTSVFSDTQYF. The full variable domain, its missing parts supplied by reference TRBV25-1 and TRBJ2-3, is EADIYQTPRYLVIGTGKKITLECSQTMGHDKMYWYQQDPGMELHLIHYSYGVNSTEKGDLSSESTVSRIRTEHFPLTLESARPSHTSQYLCASSESTSVFSDTQYFGPGTRLTVL.

At least ten counts were recorded for this clonotype. This chain connects TRBV9 to TRBJ1-4, with a tentative D call TRBD1 (5 bases). CDR1 is SGDLS, CDR2 YYNGEE, per germline. The CDR3 totals 14 residues. V lost 3 bases to trimming and J lost 7 bases, with 13 bases between them. This CDR3 is CASSASGAGEKLFF. DNA of the CDR3: TGTGCCAGCAGCGCTAGCGGGGCTGGTGAAAAACTGTTTTTT.

This clonotype showed up many times. The CDR3 here is CASSSPRYETQYF. In DNA, the CDR3 is TGTGCCAGCAGTTCGCCCCGTTATGAGACCCAGTACTTC. The rearrangement links TRBV27 to TRBJ2-5, with D uncertain. CDR1 MNHEY and CDR2 SMNVEV come from the germline V gene (reference sequence). This CDR3 contains 13 residues. Trimming took off 4 bases at V and 5 bases at J, with 11 bases between the two ends.

The sample holds many counts of this clonotype. This sequence joins TRBV20-1 and TRBJ1-1; D may be TRBD1 (5 bases). Germline V lookup: CDR1 DFQATT, CDR2 SNEGSKA (reference sequence). The CDR3 sequence is 12 residues long. Trimming removed 7 bases at V and 1 base at J, with 10 bases between. The chain's CDR3 is CSVGTANTEAFF. DNA of the CDR3: TGCAGTGTCGGGACGGCGAACACTGAAGCTTTCTTT.

V usage is TRBV9 and J usage is TRBJ1-1; D not resolved. Looked up from germline, CDR1 is SGDLS and CDR2 is YYNGEE. Trimming took 0 bases from V and 2 from J, leaving 11 bases between them. The CDR3 totals 15 residues. The CDR3 DNA reads as TGTGCCAGCAGCGTAGCCCATGGGGTCAACACTGAAGCTTTCTTT. Its protein product is CASSVAHGVNTEAFF.

In this sample, this clonotype turned up a few times. The chain recombines TRBV24-1 with TRBJ2-3, with D tentatively TRBD1 or TRBD2 (5 bases each). Deletions cut 6 bases from V and 2 bases from J, with 14 bases between. The CDR3 sequence is 15 residues long. Looked up from germline, CDR1 is KGHDR and CDR2 is SFDVKD. CDR3 bases: TGTGCCACCAGTCGTTTCCAGGGACCCACAGATACGCAGTATTTT. This codes for CATSRFQGPTDTQYF.

The chain employs TRBV29-1 and TRBJ2-3; D call uncertain. Germline loops: CDR1 SQVTM, CDR2 ANQGSEA. The CDR3 has 10 residues. The ends were cut back, 4 bases at V and 6 bases at J, with 5 bases in the middle. This chain's CDR3 is CSVVTDTQYF. Here the CDR3 DNA reads TGCAGCGTTGTTACGGATACGCAGTATTTT.

This clonotype was found once. This chain links TRBV27 with TRBJ2-7; D perhaps matches TRBD1 (5 bases). The CDR3 has 14 residues. Germline lookup yields CDR1 MNHEY and CDR2 SMNVEV (reference sequence). Trimming cost V 3 bases and J 7 bases, with 16 bases left between them. The CDR3: CASSFLDMVNEQYF. The CDR3, as DNA: TGTGCCAGCAGTTTCTTGGACATGGTGAATGAGCAGTACTTC.

V is TRBV1 and J is TRBJ2-7; TRBD1 reflects the table's D call only, with no check against the DNA. TRBV1 is listed as a pseudogene. CDR3 length: 14 amino acids. The CDR3 region has the DNA TGCCAGCAGCCAGGGGGCAGGGGGCCCTACGAGCAGTACTTC. Encoded protein: CQQPGGRGPYEQYF.

In this sample, this clonotype turned up a few times. In nucleotides, the CDR3 is TGTGCCAGCAGCCAAGAGGGTGTCATGGGCGAGCAGTACTTC. This translates into CASSQEGVMGEQYF. The chain recombines TRBV3-1 with TRBJ2-7, with D unclear. Germline CDR1 and CDR2: LGHDT and YNNKEL (reference sequence). Trimming shortened V by 0 bases and J by 6 bases, and 12 bases separated the two germline ends. The CDR3 is 14 residues long.

This clonotype was detected ten times or more. The rearrangement joins TRBV7-3 to TRBJ1-6; 7 nucleotides agree with TRBD1. Germline CDR1 is SGHTA and CDR2 is FQGTGA. The V segment lost 5 bases and the J segment 10 bases; nucleotides outside the gene matches: 5. The CDR3 consists of 13 residues. DNA of the CDR3: TGTGCCAGCAGCCCGCTAGGGGGCTCACCCCTCCACTTT. It specifies CASSPLGGSPLHF.

This clonotype was seen many times. The chain has TRBV28 and TRBJ2-7; 8 nucleotides match TRBD1. V dropped 6 bases and J dropped 3; count of bases not matched to a gene: 13. This CDR3 region has 16 residues. The V gene's germline CDR1 is MDHEN and CDR2 SYDVKM. The CDR3 DNA follows: TGTGCCAGCAGCCGCTACGGGACAGGTTGGGGCTACGAGCAGTACTTC. Amino acids: CASSRYGTGWGYEQYF. The whole variable domain, remainder taken from reference TRBV28 and TRBJ2-7, is DVKVTQSSRYLVKRTGEKVFLECVQDMDHENMFWYRQDPGLGLRLIYFSYDVKMKEKGDIPEGYSVSREKKERFSLILESASTNQTSMYLCASSRYGTGWGYEQYFGPGTRLTVT.

This clonotype was recorded many times. This chain links TRBV11-2 with TRBJ2-7; D is possibly TRBD2 (5 bases). The CDR3 has 13 residues. Trimming removed 5 bases from V and 4 bases from J, with 12 bases in between. Germline V gene sequence: CDR1 SGHAT, CDR2 FQNNGV. The CDR3: CASSLGSIYEQYF. DNA for the CDR3: TGTGCCAGCAGCCTAGGGAGCATTTACGAGCAGTACTTC.

The chain employs TRBV2 and TRBJ2-7; D uncertain. V was clipped by 8 bases and J by 6 bases, with 14 bases between them. Germline V gene data show CDR1 as SNHLY and CDR2 as FYNNEI. The length of the CDR3 is 12 residues. CDR3 sequence: CASVFPPSEQYF. In DNA form, the CDR3 reads TGTGCCAGCGTCTTCCCTCCTTCCGAGCAGTACTTC.

The rearrangement links TRBV19 to TRBJ1-2; D is perhaps TRBD1 (5 bases). Trimming removed 3 bases from V and 8 bases from J, with 10 bases in between. This CDR3 has 12 residues. Germline V gene sequence: CDR1 LNHDA, CDR2 SQIVND (reference sequence). In DNA, the CDR3 is TGTGCCAGTAGTATCCCCCCAGGGGGCTACACCTTC. This encodes CASSIPPGGYTF.

This clonotype has at least ten counts. This CDR3 reads CASSVATEAFF. The CDR3 DNA reads as TGTGCCAGCAGCGTAGCCACTGAAGCTTTCTTT. The chain recombines TRBV9 with TRBJ1-1; the D is unclear. V was shortened by 0 bases and J by 4 bases, with 1 base between the two germline ends. Germline CDR1 reads SGDLS; CDR2 reads YYNGEE. The CDR3 covers 11 residues.

This chain joins TRBV5-1 and TRBJ2-7; D is undetermined. CDR3 length: 11 residues. Trimming cost V 2 bases and J 6 bases, with 6 bases left between them. CDR1 and CDR2 (germline): SGHRS, YFSETQ. The CDR3 sequence: CASSFNSEQYF. Written as DNA, the CDR3 is TGCGCCAGCAGCTTTAATTCCGAGCAGTACTTC.

Many counts were recorded for this clonotype. The chain couples TRBV20-1 to TRBJ2-3; no clear D. The CDR3 loop spans 15 amino acids. Per germline, CDR1 DFQATT and CDR2 SNEGSKA (reference sequence). Trimming pared 3 bases from V and 6 bases from J, leaving 19 bases between. CDR3 in amino acids: CSASVDPRPRDTQYF. The CDR3 coding sequence is TGCAGTGCTAGCGTGGACCCACGACCGCGGGATACGCAGTATTTT.

The CDR3 loop is CASSSTLGQPQHF. In nucleotides, the CDR3 is TGTGCCAGCAGTTCCACCCTGGGTCAGCCCCAGCATTTT. This chain connects TRBV12-3 or TRBV12-4 to TRBJ1-5; D remains ambiguous. V lost 4 bases, J lost 6 bases, and 10 bases lay in between. The CDR3 sequence is 13 residues long.

This clonotype was observed a handful of times. The chain combines TRBV9 with TRBJ2-7; 13 bases are shared with TRBD2. Trimming removed 4 bases from V and 2 bases from J; junction bases left unmatched: 6. The CDR3 loop spans 16 amino acids. Germline CDR1 is SGDLS and CDR2 is YYNGEE. CDR3 region: CASSLAGTSGAYEQYF. The CDR3 DNA reads as TGTGCCAGCAGCCTTGCCGGGACTAGCGGGGCCTACGAGCAGTACTTC.